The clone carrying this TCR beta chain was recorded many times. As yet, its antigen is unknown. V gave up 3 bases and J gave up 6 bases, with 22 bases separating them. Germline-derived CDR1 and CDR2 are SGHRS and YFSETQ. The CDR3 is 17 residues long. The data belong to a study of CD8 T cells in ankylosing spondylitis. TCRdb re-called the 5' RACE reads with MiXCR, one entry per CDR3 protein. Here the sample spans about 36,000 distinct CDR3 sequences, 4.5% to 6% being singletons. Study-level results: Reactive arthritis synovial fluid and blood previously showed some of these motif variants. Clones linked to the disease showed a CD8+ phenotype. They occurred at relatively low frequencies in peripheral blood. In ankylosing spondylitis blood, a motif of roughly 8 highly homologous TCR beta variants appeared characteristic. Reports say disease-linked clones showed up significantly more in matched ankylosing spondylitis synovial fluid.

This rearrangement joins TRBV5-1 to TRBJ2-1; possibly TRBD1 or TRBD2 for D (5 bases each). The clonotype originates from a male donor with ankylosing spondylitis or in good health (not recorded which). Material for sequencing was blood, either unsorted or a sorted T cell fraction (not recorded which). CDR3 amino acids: CASSSPTGTLRGNEQFF. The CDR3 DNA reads TGCGCCAGCAGCTCACCAACCGGGACCCTTCGGGGCAATGAGCAGTTCTTC.